This is a list of T cell receptor beta chains from one sample in a study of blood T cell repertoires in COVID-19. Repertoires were generated with immunoSEQ multiplex PCR, while TCRdb's copy carries only in-frame clones and drops some. The sample yields roughly 66,000 clones, 65% to 90% seen once. Sequencing was carried out using peripheral blood. The receptors stem from a man in his fifties or sixties with acute or convalescent COVID-19. The CDR3 runs from the conserved cysteine through the conserved F or W. A D gene is named only where the DNA matches it firmly. Clone size is not always given. Where it is, it says once, few, many or a class for expanded clones.

CDR3nt	CDR3aa	abundance	d_gene	v_gene	j_gene
TGTGCCAGCAGCGGGAACACCATATATTTT	CASSGNTIYF	NA	NA	TRBV6-5	TRBJ1-3
TGTGCCAGCAGCTTTGGGACTGCGAACGGGGAGCTGTTTTTT	CASSFGTANGELFF	once	NA	TRBV7-2	TRBJ2-2
TGTGCCAGCAGTCTAGGGGGTCAGCCCCAGCATTTT	CASSLGGQPQHF	NA	NA	TRBV6-5	TRBJ1-5
TGTGCCAGCAGTGGGTATGAGGGCGCATCGAGCACTGAAGCTTTCTTT	CASSGYEGASSTEAFF	NA	NA	TRBV6-1	TRBJ1-1
TGTGCCAGCAGCCCCCGACAGGGTAGGGAGGAGCTGTTTTTT	CASSPRQGREELFF	NA	TRBD1	TRBV3-1/TRBV3-2	TRBJ2-2
TGTGCCAGCAGTCCTTGGGTCTGGAGCGGGGGGGAGTACACCGGGGAGCTGTTTTTT	CASSPWVWSGGEYTGELFF	once	TRBD2	TRBV11-3	TRBJ2-2
TGTGCCAGCAGCTCCCAGCGGCTGGGAGATACGCAGTATTTT	CASSSQRLGDTQYF	once	NA	TRBV5-4	TRBJ2-3
TGTGCCAGCAGCTTCAAGGGGGCAACAGATACGCAGTATTTT	CASSFKGATDTQYF	NA	TRBD1	TRBV7-2	TRBJ2-3
TGTGCTAGTGCCCTTCCGGGAGGGGGGATAAGGCCTGATACGCAGTATTTT	CASALPGGGIRPDTQYF	NA	TRBD2	TRBV12-5	TRBJ2-3
TGTGCCAGCAGCCAAGACAGCCAAGAGACCCAGTACTTC	CASSQDSQETQYF	NA	NA	TRBV12-3/TRBV12-4	TRBJ2-5
TGTGCCAGCTCACGAACAGGGGGCGACCAAGAGACCCAGTACTTC	CASSRTGGDQETQYF	NA	TRBD1	TRBV18	TRBJ2-5
TGTGCCAGCAGCCGACTTCCTGGACAGGAGCACCGATCCTACGAGCAGTACTTC	CASSRLPGQEHRSYEQYF	NA	TRBD1	TRBV6-2/TRBV6-3	TRBJ2-7
TGCGCCAGCAGCCAGACAGGAGTCTATGGCTACACCTTC	CASSQTGVYGYTF	few	NA	TRBV4-1	TRBJ1-2
TGTGCCACCAGCAGTTACCGGGAAGTTGCTTATGGCTACACCTTC	CATSSYREVAYGYTF	NA	NA	TRBV15	TRBJ1-2
TGTGCCAGCAGCTTCCGGCGGGCGTCTGCGAACACCGGGGAGCTGTTTTTT	CASSFRRASANTGELFF	NA	NA	TRBV7-2	TRBJ2-2
TGTGCCAGCACACCTTCGGGACAGGGGTATGGCTACACCTTC	CASTPSGQGYGYTF	NA	TRBD1	TRBV6-6	TRBJ1-2
TGTGCCAGCAGTGGGACAGGGGGCTTTACAGCCAAAAACATTCAGTACTTC	CASSGTGGFTAKNIQYF	NA	TRBD1	TRBV6-1	TRBJ2-4
TGTGCCAGCAGTTACACCCCGGACACCAATACGCAGTATTTT	CASSYTPDTNTQYF	NA	NA	TRBV7-9	TRBJ2-3
TGCGCCAGCAGCCCCAGGCCCAGGACTGAAAACATTCAGTACTTC	CASSPRPRTENIQYF	NA	NA	TRBV4-1	TRBJ2-4
TGTGCCAGCAGGGCGAACTACAGGGGGAAACGGGGCTACACCTTC	CASRANYRGKRGYTF	NA	TRBD1	TRBV3-1/TRBV3-2	TRBJ1-2
TGTGCCAGCAGCTTGGCCTCCACTTCACCCCTCCACTTT	CASSLASTSPLHF	NA	NA	TRBV7-2	TRBJ1-6
TGTGCCAGTCGATTAGGGACAGGCACCACCCTCTTCTTT	CASRLGTGTTLFF	once	TRBD1	TRBV19	TRBJ1-1
TGTGCCAGTAGTAGAGGCAGCTGGCGGGATAATTCACCCCTCCACTTT	CASSRGSWRDNSPLHF	few	NA	TRBV19	TRBJ1-6
TGTGCCAGCAGTGACGGGACAGGCCATGGCTACACCTTC	CASSDGTGHGYTF	NA	TRBD1	TRBV2	TRBJ1-2
TGTGCCAGCAGCCAGCCGGGACAGGGGATCGGGGAGCTGTTTTTT	CASSQPGQGIGELFF	NA	TRBD1	TRBV3-1/TRBV3-2	TRBJ2-2
TGTGCCAGCAGCGCCTGGGACAGGGTAGGTTCACCCCTCCACTTT	CASSAWDRVGSPLHF	NA	TRBD1	TRBV7-2	TRBJ1-6
TGTGCCAGCGGGGGACAGCCTCAAGAGACCCAGTACTTC	CASGGQPQETQYF	NA	TRBD1	TRBV6-6	TRBJ2-5
TGTGCCAGCAGCGCCCAGGGGCGAAACATTCAGTACTTC	CASSAQGRNIQYF	NA	NA	TRBV2	TRBJ2-4
TGCGCCAGCAGCTCGAGGGCGGGGGGAGAGACCCAGTACTTC	CASSSRAGGETQYF	NA	TRBD2	TRBV5-1	TRBJ2-5
TGTGCCAGCTCACCTAGGAGCACCTACGAGCAGTACTTC	CASSPRSTYEQYF	NA	NA	TRBV18	TRBJ2-7
TGTGCCACCAGCAGAGGAGGGGGCAGTGGGACTGAAGCTTTCTTT	CATSRGGGSGTEAFF	once	TRBD1	TRBV15	TRBJ1-1
TGTGCCAGCAGTCCTCGACTTGACACTGAAGCTTTCTTT	CASSPRLDTEAFF	medium-sized	NA	TRBV6-5	TRBJ1-1
TGTGCCAGCAGTGAAACGACAGTCAGCTATGGCTACACCTTC	CASSETTVSYGYTF	NA	NA	TRBV6-1	TRBJ1-2
TGTGCCTCCCCCGGGGGGCTTAATAACTATGGCTACACCTTC	CASPGGLNNYGYTF	NA	NA	TRBV30	TRBJ1-2
TGTGCCAGCTCACCCGGGACAGACTATGGCTACACCTTC	CASSPGTDYGYTF	NA	TRBD1	TRBV18	TRBJ1-2
TGTGCCTGGAGTGGGGACAGGTGGAAGGGCTACACCTTC	CAWSGDRWKGYTF	NA	TRBD1	TRBV30	TRBJ1-2
TGTGCCAGCAGTCCCGAACAGACCTATGGCTACACCTTC	CASSPEQTYGYTF	NA	NA	TRBV12-3/TRBV12-4	TRBJ1-2
TGTGCCAGCAGCCCCGGGACAGGGCCTGAAAAACTGTTTTTT	CASSPGTGPEKLFF	NA	TRBD1	TRBV11-2	TRBJ1-4
TGTGCTAGTGGTCTGAGGTACACCGGGGAGCTGTTTTTT	CASGLRYTGELFF	NA	NA	TRBV12-5	TRBJ2-2
TGTGCCAGCTCGACAGGGCCCCCGGTGAGCAATCAGCCCCAGCATTTT	CASSTGPPVSNQPQHF	NA	TRBD1	TRBV27	TRBJ1-5
TGTGCCAGCAGCTTATGGGGAGGTGCTGGAAACACCATATATTTT	CASSLWGGAGNTIYF	NA	NA	TRBV7-9	TRBJ1-3
TGTGCCAGCAGGATGGTCAGGCACAGCCCCGACACCGGGGAGCTGTTTTTT	CASRMVRHSPDTGELFF	NA	NA	TRBV11-2	TRBJ2-2
TGTGCCAGCAGCTTATTAGGGGGGGATTACTATGGCTACACCTTC	CASSLLGGDYYGYTF	NA	NA	TRBV11-2	TRBJ1-2
TGTGCCAGCAGCTCCGGACAGGGGGCTTCACCCCTCCACTTT	CASSSGQGASPLHF	NA	TRBD1	TRBV7-9	TRBJ1-6
TGTGCCTGGACCTCACTAGCGGACCTGAAAACTGAAGCTTTCTTT	CAWTSLADLKTEAFF	NA	NA	TRBV30	TRBJ1-1
TGTGCCAGCAGTACCTACAGGGTTCTCGATGGCTACACCTTC	CASSTYRVLDGYTF	NA	NA	TRBV6-5	TRBJ1-2
TGTGCCAGCAGCCCAGACCCGGGACAGATCCTCTATGGCTACACCTTC	CASSPDPGQILYGYTF	few	TRBD1	TRBV7-9	TRBJ1-2
TGTGCCAGCAGCCAATCTGAGGAGACCCAGTACTTC	CASSQSEETQYF	few	NA	TRBV16	TRBJ2-5
TGTGCCAGCAGAAAACCGGGACAGGGCAATGAAAAACTGTTTTTT	CASRKPGQGNEKLFF	NA	TRBD1	TRBV6-1	TRBJ1-4
TGTGCCAGCAGTGTACCAGGGCTCAGCTATGGCTACACCTTC	CASSVPGLSYGYTF	NA	NA	TRBV6-2/TRBV6-3	TRBJ1-2
TGTGCCTGGAGGGCGACACTGAACACTGAAGCTTTCTTT	CAWRATLNTEAFF	NA	NA	TRBV30	TRBJ1-1
TGTGCCAGCAGTGACCCCCTTGGGCCCCAAGAGACCCAGTACTTC	CASSDPLGPQETQYF	NA	NA	TRBV2	TRBJ2-5
TGTGCCAGCAGTTTTCCACAGGGGGCGTACAATGAGCAGTTCTTC	CASSFPQGAYNEQFF	NA	TRBD1	TRBV6-2/TRBV6-3	TRBJ2-1
TGTGCCAGCAGCTTATTAGCGGGGGGTGGCTACACCTTC	CASSLLAGGGYTF	NA	NA	TRBV11-2	TRBJ1-2
TGTGCCAGCAGTAACCTCCCAGGGGCCCAAGAGACCCAGTACTTC	CASSNLPGAQETQYF	once	NA	TRBV6-5	TRBJ2-5
TGTGCCAGCAGCCCAAGGGTGGGACAAGGGAATTCACCCCTCCACTTT	CASSPRVGQGNSPLHF	NA	NA	TRBV2	TRBJ1-6
TGTGCCAGCAGTGTTAGCGGGGGAAACAATGAGCAGTTCTTC	CASSVSGGNNEQFF	few	TRBD2	TRBV2	TRBJ2-1